This T cell receptor (beta chain) was sequenced during a study of cytotoxic CD8 clonotypes in ibrutinib-treated CLL. The wider study: The cohort had some 10 relapsed/refractory and fewer than 16 treatment-naive patients, 17 IGHV unmutated. Response samples were obtained once patients had received a median 12 months of treatment, range 6 to 36.

About 2.2 micrograms of genomic DNA came from cryopreserved PBMCs for TCR beta libraries. The targeted sequencing depth was 1 in 200,000 to 1 in 1 million T cells. The table came from immunoSEQ multiplex PCR; TCRdb's copy has only in-frame clones and leaves some out. Of 42,000 or so clones in the sample, approximately 67% were seen once. The receptor's source is a human donor with chronic lymphocytic leukemia. Sequenced here: PBMCs, sampled at disease progression, from a patient treated with ibrutinib.

CDR3 DNA: TGTGCCAGCAGTTTGAAGGGCTGGCGTACAGTTGAGCAGTTCTTC. Translated: CASSLKGWRTVEQFF. This sequence joins TRBV28 and TRBJ2-1, with D uncertain. The germline V gene has CDR1 MDHEN and CDR2 SYDVKM. V lost 3 bases and J lost 9, with 18 bases in between. This CDR3 is 15 amino acids long.